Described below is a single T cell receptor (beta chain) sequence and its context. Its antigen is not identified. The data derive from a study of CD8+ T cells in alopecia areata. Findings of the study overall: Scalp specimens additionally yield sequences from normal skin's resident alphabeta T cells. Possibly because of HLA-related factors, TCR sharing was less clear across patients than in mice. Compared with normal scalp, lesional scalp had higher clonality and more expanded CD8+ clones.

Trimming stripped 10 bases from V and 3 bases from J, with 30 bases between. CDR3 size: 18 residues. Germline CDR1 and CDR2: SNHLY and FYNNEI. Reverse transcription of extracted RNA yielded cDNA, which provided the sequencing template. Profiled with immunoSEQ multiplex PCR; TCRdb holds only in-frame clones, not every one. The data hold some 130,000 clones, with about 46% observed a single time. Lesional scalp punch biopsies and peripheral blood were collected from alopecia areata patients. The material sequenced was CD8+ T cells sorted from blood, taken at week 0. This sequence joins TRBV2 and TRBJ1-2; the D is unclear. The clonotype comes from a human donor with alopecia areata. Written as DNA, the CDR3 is TGTGCCATCTTGGCAGTTGGACGGGGTGAGCGCGCGGACTATGGCTACACCTTC. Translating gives CAILAVGRGERADYGYTF.